This is a list of T cell receptor beta chains from one sample in a study of shared clonotypes between healthy human individuals. Generated by immunoSEQ multiplex PCR, the TCRdb table keeps only in-frame clones and is missing some. The sample yields 1.4 million to 1.5 million clones, roughly 96% seen once. Material: naive CD4+ T cells sorted from blood. These receptors originate from a man between 25 and 39 years old in good health. The CDR3 runs from the conserved cysteine through the conserved F or W. Fields, in order: D gene, V gene, CDR3 length, J gene, clone size, CDR3 DNA, CDR3 protein. The D gene is left open where the match is weak. Rows may omit the clone size; those that give it use once, few, many or a size class.

.	TRBV10-3	14	TRBJ1-4	.	TGTGCCATCAGTGTATCCGCTTTGGGGGAAAAACTGTTTTTT	CAISVSALGEKLFF
.	TRBV7-6	16	TRBJ2-2	.	TGTGCCAGCAGCCCAAATGCGGGTCCCGGCACCGGGGAGCTGTTTTTT	CASSPNAGPGTGELFF
TRBD1	TRBV18	15	TRBJ2-5	once	TGTGCCAGCTCACCGCAACCCACAGGGGGAGAGACCCAGTACTTC	CASSPQPTGGETQYF
.	TRBV11-3	16	TRBJ2-3	.	TGTGCCAGCAGCTTAGGGCCAGCGGGCCCGACAGATACGCAGTATTTT	CASSLGPAGPTDTQYF
TRBD2	TRBV6-5	14	TRBJ2-2	.	TGTGCCAGCAGTGACACTCGGGGGGCCGGGGAGCTGTTTTTT	CASSDTRGAGELFF
.	TRBV20-1	11	TRBJ2-5	.	TGCAGTGCCGTTGGGACGAAGACCCAGTACTTC	CSAVGTKTQYF
.	TRBV6-5	14	TRBJ2-1	.	TGTGCCAGCAGACGGGACCTGGCAGACAATGAGCAGTTCTTC	CASRRDLADNEQFF
.	TRBV27	15	TRBJ1-5	.	TGTGCCAGCAGCGTAAGCCAGGGCTCAAATCAGCCCCAGCATTTT	CASSVSQGSNQPQHF
TRBD1	TRBV7-1	15	TRBJ2-3	.	TGTGCCAGCAGCCAAGACAGGGGAGGCACAGATACGCAGTATTTT	CASSQDRGGTDTQYF
.	TRBV18	11	TRBJ2-3	once	TGTGCCAGCTCAGACAAGGATACGCAGTATTTT	CASSDKDTQYF
TRBD1	TRBV4-1	15	TRBJ2-1	.	TGCGCCAGCAGCCAAGCAGGGACAGGGGTCAATGAGCAGTTCTTC	CASSQAGTGVNEQFF
.	TRBV5-1	14	TRBJ2-2	.	TGCGCCAGCAGCTTCTCACAGAACACCGGGGAGCTGTTTTTT	CASSFSQNTGELFF
TRBD1	TRBV7-9	17	TRBJ2-2	once	TGTGCCAACGCCCCGGACAGGGGGCGTGTGAACACCGGGGAGCTGTTTTTT	CANAPDRGRVNTGELFF
.	TRBV2	14	TRBJ1-1	.	TGTGCCAGCAGTGAAGCGCTGGGTGGGACTGAAGCTTTCTTT	CASSEALGGTEAFF
.	TRBV16	16	TRBJ1-3	.	TGTGCCAGCAGCCAATCTTCGGGGACGGCACGAAACACCATATATTTT	CASSQSSGTARNTIYF
.	TRBV7-9	14	TRBJ2-7	.	TGTGCCAGCAGCCCAAGGTCCAGCTCCTACGAGCAGTACTTC	CASSPRSSSYEQYF
TRBD2	TRBV18	15	TRBJ2-7	.	TGTGCCAGCTCACCGCTAGCGGGAGGCTCCTACGAGCAGTACTTC	CASSPLAGGSYEQYF
TRBD1	TRBV19	14	TRBJ2-7	.	TGTGCCAGTAGTGCGGGACAGGCCCCCTACGAGCAGTACTTC	CASSAGQAPYEQYF
.	TRBV2	14	TRBJ1-2	.	TGTGCCAGCAGTGATAACAAGAATAACTATGGCTACACCTTC	CASSDNKNNYGYTF
TRBD1	TRBV10-3	13	TRBJ1-5	.	TGTGCCATCGGGACAGGCGGCAATCAGCCCCAGCATTTT	CAIGTGGNQPQHF
.	TRBV30	13	TRBJ2-6	.	TGTGCCTGGAGCTCGTCAGGGGCCAACGTCCTGACTTTC	CAWSSSGANVLTF
.	TRBV10-3	14	TRBJ2-1	once	TGTGCCACCTGTCGGGGGACCTCCTACAATGAGCAGTTCTTC	CATCRGTSYNEQFF
TRBD2	TRBV6-1	15	TRBJ2-7	.	TGTGCCAGCAGCACACTAGCGGTCGTCTCCTACGAGCAGTACTTC	CASSTLAVVSYEQYF
.	TRBV28	13	TRBJ1-1	.	TGTGCCAGCAGTTTAGAAATTTGGACGGAAGCTTTCTTT	CASSLEIWTEAFF
.	TRBV19	17	TRBJ2-2	.	TGTGCCAGTAGTATCCTCCTCCCCTCCCCGAACACCGGGGAGCTGTTTTTT	CASSILLPSPNTGELFF
TRBD1	TRBV5-3	18	TRBJ2-7	.	TGTGCCAGAAGCTGGGAACCGACGGACAGGGAGCGACCCTACGAGCAGTACTTC	CARSWEPTDRERPYEQYF
TRBD1	TRBV10-3	13	TRBJ1-5	.	TGTGCCTCTGTGGAGGGACAGGGTCGTTCCCAGCATTTT	CASVEGQGRSQHF
.	TRBV27	15	TRBJ2-1	.	TGTGCCAGCAGACCCCCCCGGAGGGTGTACAATGAGCAGTTCTTC	CASRPPRRVYNEQFF
.	TRBV5-1	13	TRBJ1-2	.	TGCGCCAGCAGCTTGCCCGGGATCTATGGCTACACCTTC	CASSLPGIYGYTF
.	TRBV28	15	TRBJ2-4	once	TGTGCCAGCAGTTCGGTCACAGTAGCCAAAAACATTCAGTACTTC	CASSSVTVAKNIQYF
TRBD1	TRBV10-3	15	TRBJ1-1	.	TGTGCCATCAGTGAGTCGTCAGGGGGCCACACTGAAGCTTTCTTT	CAISESSGGHTEAFF
.	TRBV7-6	16	TRBJ1-1	.	TGTGCCAGCAGCTTGGGAGGCGGGTCACCAAGCGATGAAGCTTTCTTT	CASSLGGGSPSDEAFF
.	TRBV19	17	TRBJ2-3	.	TGTGCCAGTAGTATAGCAGGGCGGGCCACTAGCACAGATACGCAGTATTTT	CASSIAGRATSTDTQYF
TRBD1	TRBV30	14	TRBJ1-1	.	TGTGCCTGGAGTACAGGGGCCAGGCGCACTGAAGCTTTCTTT	CAWSTGARRTEAFF
.	TRBV10-3	13	TRBJ2-7	.	TGTGCCATCTCAAACTTTGGTTCCTACGAGCAGTACTTC	CAISNFGSYEQYF
.	TRBV27	14	TRBJ2-2	.	TGTGCCAGCAGGGGGTGGGTGGGCACCGGGGAGCTGTTTTTT	CASRGWVGTGELFF
.	TRBV19	13	TRBJ1-2	.	TGTGCCAGTAGTCTGACAGCCGCTCGAGGCTACACCTTC	CASSLTAARGYTF
TRBD1	TRBV2	16	TRBJ2-2	.	TGTGCCAGCAGACTCAGGACAGGGCGGATCACCGGGGAGCTGTTTTTT	CASRLRTGRITGELFF
TRBD2	TRBV15	20	TRBJ2-3	.	TGTGCCACCAGCAGATTTAACACCCTAGAGCGGGGAGCCTTAACAGATACGCAGTATTTT	CATSRFNTLERGALTDTQYF
.	TRBV9	15	TRBJ1-2	once	TGTGCCAGCAGCGTAGGGCATCCCGCTAACTATGGCTACACCTTC	CASSVGHPANYGYTF
.	TRBV5-1	14	TRBJ2-7	.	TGCGCCAGCAGCTTGGCGGGGGCCTCCTACGAGCAGTACTTC	CASSLAGASYEQYF
.	TRBV15	14	TRBJ2-7	once	TGTGCCACCAGCAGAGGACTCGTAGGATACGAGCAGTACTTC	CATSRGLVGYEQYF
.	TRBV14	17	TRBJ2-1	.	TGTGCCAGCAGCCAAGAAAGACTTCCCCTACCCTACAATGAGCAGTTCTTC	CASSQERLPLPYNEQFF
TRBD1	TRBV4-2	16	TRBJ1-5	.	TGTGCCAGCAGCCAGGGGATAGCAGGGGGCCCTCAGCCCCAGCATTTT	CASSQGIAGGPQPQHF